A selection of T cell receptor beta chains follows, all from one sample in a study of T cell clonotyping in hematopoietic cell transplantation. The method was immunoSEQ multiplex PCR; TCRdb's version includes in-frame clones alone and lacks a portion of them. The sample lists about 10,000 clones; approximately 55% were seen once. Sequencing used peripheral blood mononuclear cells, obtained 100 days after allogeneic stem cell transplant. The receptors were gathered from a female patient aged 50-59 years who had an allogeneic stem cell transplant from an unrelated donor, so the T cells may come from the graft donor. Some clones in this sample may be carry-over from other donors' samples. Each CDR3 is given with its conserved first and last residue. A D gene is named only where the DNA matches it firmly. Clone size is given for some rows only: seen once, a few or many times, or a class if the clone is expanded.

>TRBD2|.|TRBV30|TRBJ2-3
CAWSLTSGSVDTQYF
TGTGCCTGGAGTTTGACTAGCGGGAGCGTGGATACGCAGTATTTT
>TRBD2|few|TRBV4-1|TRBJ2-3
CASSPYGLAGSTDTQYF
TGCGCCAGCAGCCCCTACGGACTAGCGGGAAGCACAGATACGCAGTATTTT
>.|.|TRBV29-1|TRBJ2-7
CSVVVLGSYEQYF
TGCAGCGTTGTGGTATTAGGGTCCTACGAGCAGTACTTC
>.|.|TRBV4-1|TRBJ2-7
CASSQDENSPTYEQYF
TGCGCCAGCAGCCAAGACGAGAATAGCCCGACCTACGAGCAGTACTTC
>.|.|TRBV30|TRBJ1-6
CAWSAYPRGNNSLLHF
TGTGCCTGGAGTGCTTACCCGCGGGGTAATAATTCACTCCTCCACTTT
>.|few|TRBV11-3|TRBJ1-2
CASSHGTFGYTF
TGTGCCAGCAGCCACGGGACATTCGGCTACACCTTC
>.|.|TRBV20-1|TRBJ1-1
CSLRLNTEAFF
TGCAGCCTAAGGTTGAACACTGAAGCTTTCTTT
>.|few|TRBV29-1|TRBJ2-3
CSVERGAGDTQYF
TGCAGCGTTGAAAGGGGGGCTGGGGATACGCAGTATTTT
>.|.|TRBV30|TRBJ1-2
CAWAPRADGYTF
TGTGCCTGGGCCCCTAGGGCGGATGGCTACACCTTC
>.|.|TRBV9|TRBJ1-1
CASSPSPGTTNTEAFF
TGTGCCAGCAGCCCCAGTCCCGGGACTACGAACACTGAAGCTTTCTTT
>TRBD1|.|TRBV4-1|TRBJ1-5
CASSHGGTGSQPQHF
TGCGCCAGCAGCCATGGGGGGACAGGGAGTCAGCCCCAGCATTTT
>.|.|TRBV30|TRBJ2-7
CAFSNRVYEQYF
TGTGCCTTTTCAAACCGGGTCTACGAGCAGTACTTC
>TRBD1|.|TRBV28|TRBJ1-4
CASLPGQNNEKLFF
TGTGCCAGCCTTCCGGGACAGAATAATGAAAAACTGTTTTTT
>.|.|TRBV28|TRBJ2-2
CASSLSEGLTGELFF
TGTGCCAGCAGTTTATCCGAAGGGTTAACCGGGGAGCTGTTTTTT
>.|few|TRBV7-3|TRBJ2-5
CASSLFGGRETQYF
TGTGCCAGCAGCTTATTTGGGGGACGGGAGACCCAGTACTTC
>TRBD1|.|TRBV10-3|TRBJ1-2
CAIRTGVGGIDYGYTF
TGTGCCATCAGGACAGGGGTCGGCGGCATAGACTATGGCTACACCTTC
>.|.|TRBV4-1|TRBJ2-3
CASSPLYEGTDTQYF
TGCGCCAGCAGCCCACTCTATGAGGGGACAGATACGCAGTATTTT
>.|.|TRBV10-1|TRBJ2-3
CASSPLIADTQYF
TGCGCCAGCAGTCCCCTAATCGCAGATACGCAGTATTTT
>.|few|TRBV6-5|TRBJ2-1
CASSYREYNEQFF
TGTGCCAGCAGTTACAGAGAATACAATGAGCAGTTCTTC
>.|.|TRBV30|TRBJ1-3
CAWSVRWVSGNTIYF
TGTGCCTGGAGTGTACGGTGGGTCTCTGGAAACACCATATATTTT
>TRBD1|once|TRBV7-2|TRBJ2-3
CASSADRGRTDTQYF
TGTGCCAGCAGCGCCGACAGGGGGCGGACAGATACGCAGTATTTT
>TRBD2|.|TRBV5-1|TRBJ2-5
CASTKGRGAYF
TGCGCCAGCACAAAAGGGAGGGGTGCGTACTTC
>.|.|TRBV29-1|TRBJ1-2
CSVVQGRTGYTF
TGCAGCGTTGTCCAGGGGAGAACTGGCTACACCTTC
>.|.|TRBV30|TRBJ2-5
CAWTLVGETQYF
TGTGCCTGGACGCTAGTCGGGGAGACCCAGTACTTC
>.|.|TRBV2|TRBJ1-2
CASSEVGGYTF
TGTGCCAGCAGTGAAGTCGGTGGCTACACCTTC
>.|.|TRBV29-1|TRBJ2-7
CSVDRGSEQYF
TGCAGCGTTGATAGAGGGAGCGAGCAGTACTTC
>.|.|TRBV6-5|TRBJ1-5
CASSYGLGQGAQHF
TGTGCCAGCAGTTACGGACTGGGCCAGGGAGCCCAGCATTTT
>TRBD1|.|TRBV30|TRBJ1-5
CAWSVLGQGYQPQHF
TGTGCCTGGAGTGTACTGGGACAGGGGTATCAGCCCCAGCATTTT
>TRBD1|.|TRBV5-1|TRBJ1-1
CASSLEALNRGVEAFF
TGCGCCAGCAGCTTGGAGGCCCTAAACAGGGGGGTAGAAGCTTTCTTT
>.|.|TRBV27|TRBJ2-3
CASRQRGITDTQYF
TGTGCCAGCAGACAAAGAGGAATCACAGATACGCAGTATTTT
>.|.|TRBV6-5|TRBJ1-1
CASRRQLENTEAFF
TGTGCCAGCAGAAGACAGTTGGAGAACACTGAAGCTTTCTTT
>TRBD2|.|TRBV6-1|TRBJ2-3
CASRASGGSTDTQYF
TGTGCCAGCAGGGCTAGCGGGGGGTCCACAGATACGCAGTATTTT
>TRBD1|.|TRBV14|TRBJ2-2
CASSQEVTGYTGELFF
TGTGCCAGCAGCCAAGAAGTGACAGGGTACACCGGGGAGCTGTTTTTT